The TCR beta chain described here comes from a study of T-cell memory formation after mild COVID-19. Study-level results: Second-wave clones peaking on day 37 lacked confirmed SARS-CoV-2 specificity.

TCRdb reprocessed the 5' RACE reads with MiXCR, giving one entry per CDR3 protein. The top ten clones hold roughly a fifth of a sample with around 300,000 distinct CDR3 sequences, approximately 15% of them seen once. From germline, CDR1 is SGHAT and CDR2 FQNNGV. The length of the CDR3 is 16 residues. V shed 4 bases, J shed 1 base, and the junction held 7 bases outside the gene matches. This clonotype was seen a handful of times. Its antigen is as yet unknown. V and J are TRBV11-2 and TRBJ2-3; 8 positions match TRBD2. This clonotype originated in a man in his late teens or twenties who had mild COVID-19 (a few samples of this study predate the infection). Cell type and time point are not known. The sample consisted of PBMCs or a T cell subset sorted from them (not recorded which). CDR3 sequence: CASSSAAGGGTDTQYF. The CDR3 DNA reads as TGTGCCAGCAGCTCCGCGGCGGGGGGAGGCACAGATACGCAGTATTTT.